This paragraph reports one T cell receptor (beta chain). This specimen includes other DNA sequences encoding the same CDR3. Documented time point: after dendritic cell vaccination, including at tumor progression/relapse. The data stem from a study of glioma-infiltrating T cells after dendritic cell vaccination. Overall study context: Patients received autologous tumor lysate-pulsed dendritic cell vaccination between about 2002 and 2013. Three intradermal dendritic cell vaccine injections were given every two weeks.

Trimming pared 0 bases from V and 0 bases from J, leaving 3 bases between. This CDR3 has 15 residues. CDR1 and CDR2 from the germline V gene are LNHNV and YYDKDF (reference sequence). Sequencing was performed with immunoSEQ multiplex PCR; in TCRdb, only in-frame clones are kept and a portion is missing. This table has tens of thousands of clones, 85% appearing once. The rearrangement joins TRBV15 to TRBJ1-6; D unclear. This sequence originates from a human donor with glioblastoma. The sample here was blood, taken after dendritic cell vaccination. The CDR3 loop reads CATSRDSSYNSPLHF. DNA of the CDR3: TGTGCCACCAGCAGAGACAGCTCCTATAATTCACCCCTCCACTTT. The full variable domain, with the rest looked up from reference TRBV15 and TRBJ1-6, is DAMVIQNPRYQVTQFGKPVTLSCSQTLNHNVMYWYQQKSSQAPKLLFHYYDKDFNNEADTPDNFQSRRPNTSFCFLDIRSPGLGDTAMYLCATSRDSSYNSPLHFGNGTRLTVT.